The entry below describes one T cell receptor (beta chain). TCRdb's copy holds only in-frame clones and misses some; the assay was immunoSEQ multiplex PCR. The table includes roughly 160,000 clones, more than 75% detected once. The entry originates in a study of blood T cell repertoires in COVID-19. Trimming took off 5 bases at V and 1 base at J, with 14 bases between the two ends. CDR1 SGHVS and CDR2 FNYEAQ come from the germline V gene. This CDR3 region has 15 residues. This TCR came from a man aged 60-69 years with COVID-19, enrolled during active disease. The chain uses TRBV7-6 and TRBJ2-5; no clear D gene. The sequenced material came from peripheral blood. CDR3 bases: TGTGCCAGCAGCCGGAGTAGTTTTGGCCAAGAGACCCAGTACTTC. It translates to CASSRSSFGQETQYF.